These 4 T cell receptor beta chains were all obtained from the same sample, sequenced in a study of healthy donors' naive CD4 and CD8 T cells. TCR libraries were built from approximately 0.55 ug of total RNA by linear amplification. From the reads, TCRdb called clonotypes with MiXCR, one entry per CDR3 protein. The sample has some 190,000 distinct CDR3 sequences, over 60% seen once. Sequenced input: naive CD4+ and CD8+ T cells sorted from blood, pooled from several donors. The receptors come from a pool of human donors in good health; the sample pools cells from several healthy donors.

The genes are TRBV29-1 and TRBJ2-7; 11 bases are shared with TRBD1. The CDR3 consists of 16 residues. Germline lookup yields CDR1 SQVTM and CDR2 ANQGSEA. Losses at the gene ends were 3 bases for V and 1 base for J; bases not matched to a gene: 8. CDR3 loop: CSVEAPDRGPSYEQYF. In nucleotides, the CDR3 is TGCAGCGTTGAGGCACCGGACAGGGGGCCATCCTACGAGCAGTACTTC.

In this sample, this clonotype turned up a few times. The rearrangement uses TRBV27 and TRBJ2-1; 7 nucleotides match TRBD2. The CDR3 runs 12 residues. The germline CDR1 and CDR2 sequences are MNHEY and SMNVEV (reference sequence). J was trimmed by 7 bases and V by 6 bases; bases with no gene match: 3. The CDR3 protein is CASSPSGNEQFF. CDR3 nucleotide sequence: TGTGCCAGCAGCCCTAGCGGAAATGAGCAGTTCTTC.

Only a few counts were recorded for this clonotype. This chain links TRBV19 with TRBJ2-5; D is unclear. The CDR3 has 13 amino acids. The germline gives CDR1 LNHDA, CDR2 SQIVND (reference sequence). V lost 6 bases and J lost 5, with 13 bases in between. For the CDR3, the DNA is TGTGCCAGTAGCCGCGAACCGGCGGAGACCCAGTACTTC. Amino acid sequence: CASSREPAETQYF.

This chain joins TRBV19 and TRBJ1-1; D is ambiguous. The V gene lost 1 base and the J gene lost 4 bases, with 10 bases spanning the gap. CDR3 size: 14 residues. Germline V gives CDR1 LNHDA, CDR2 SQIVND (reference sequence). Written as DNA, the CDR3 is TGTGCCAGTAGTATAGGCGAGGGCATCACTGAAGCTTTCTTT. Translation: CASSIGEGITEAFF.